One TCR beta chain is described in this entry. Its antigen is unidentified. The CDR3 totals 14 residues. Here immunoSEQ multiplex PCR was the method, and the copy in TCRdb shows in-frame clones only, minus some. The sample holds 120,000 or so clones, around 83% seen once. This sample was included in a study of T cell responses to AZD1222 COVID-19 vaccine. Points from the study as a whole: The donors showed a predominance of white British ancestry and of females, with possible underestimation of clonal diversity.

The source is an adult who received the AZD1222 COVID-19 vaccine. This chain links TRBV21-1 with TRBJ2-1. TRBV21-1 is shown as a pseudogene. This specimen was peripheral blood, taken 28 days after the second AZD1222 dose. The CDR3 DNA sequence: TGTGCCAGCAGCAAAGAGGGCAGGATGCATGAGCAGTTCTTC. Translated, it gives CASSKEGRMHEQFF.